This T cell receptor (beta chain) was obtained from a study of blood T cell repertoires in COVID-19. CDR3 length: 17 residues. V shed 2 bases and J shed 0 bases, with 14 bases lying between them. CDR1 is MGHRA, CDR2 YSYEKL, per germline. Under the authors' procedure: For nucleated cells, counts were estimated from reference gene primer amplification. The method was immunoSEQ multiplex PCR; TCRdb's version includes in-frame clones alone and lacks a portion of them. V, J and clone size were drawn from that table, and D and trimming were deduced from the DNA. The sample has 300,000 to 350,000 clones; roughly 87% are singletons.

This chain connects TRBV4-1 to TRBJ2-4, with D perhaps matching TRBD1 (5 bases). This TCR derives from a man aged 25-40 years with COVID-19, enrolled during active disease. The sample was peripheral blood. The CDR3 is CASSQPTVSIAKNIQYF. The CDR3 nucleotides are TGCGCCAGCAGCCAACCGACAGTTTCTATAGCCAAAAACATTCAGTACTTC.